Sequencing of this TCR beta chain was carried out in a study of T cell responses to AZD1222 COVID-19 vaccine. Produced via immunoSEQ multiplex PCR; TCRdb's table is partial and in-frame only. The sample lists tens of thousands of clones; less than 85% were seen once. The CDR3 totals 19 residues. Germline values: CDR1 SGHAT, CDR2 FQNNGV. Unmatched junction bases numbered 14, after V lost 0 bases and J lost 6 bases. Worth noting for this clone: The antigen remains undetermined.

Whole-study results and caveats: Spike-spanning, vaccine-associated CD4 TCRs were dominant at 160-218 and 743-854.

Specimen: peripheral blood, collected 28 days after the second AZD1222 dose. The rearrangement links TRBV11-2 to TRBJ2-3; 11 nucleotides line up with TRBD2. This sequence was found in an adult who received the AZD1222 COVID-19 vaccine. The CDR3 region is CASSLDSMSVAGGPDTQYF. The CDR3 DNA reads TGTGCCAGCAGCTTAGATAGTATGTCGGTAGCGGGAGGGCCGGATACGCAGTATTTT.